This T cell receptor (beta chain) was sequenced for a study of identifying expanded T cells in peripheral blood. Points from the study as a whole: Across healthy donors, higher total template counts meant significantly greater approximately two-week count variance. Over about two and four weeks, about 15 and 19 clones changed, versus around 1.2 between replicates.

Here immunoSEQ multiplex PCR was the method, and the copy in TCRdb shows in-frame clones only, minus some. In the table there are 80,000 to 90,000 clones, 86% of which are singletons. This clone was found once. Its cognate antigen is unknown. CDR1 is LNHNV and CDR2 is YYDKDF in the germline V gene (reference sequence). The CDR3 spans 15 residues. V lost 1 base and J 2 bases, leaving 11 bases between the germline ends. Collection occurred without any documented infections or immune events in donors. The origin of this receptor is a person aged 18 to 75 in good health. The chain combines TRBV15 with TRBJ2-5; D is possibly TRBD2 (6 bases). Sequencing input: blood. CDR3 loop: CATSRVARGQETQYF. The CDR3 nucleotides are TGTGCCACCAGCAGAGTGGCGCGGGGACAAGAGACCCAGTACTTC. The full variable domain, rest sourced from reference TRBV15 and TRBJ2-5, is DAMVIQNPRYQVTQFGKPVTLSCSQTLNHNVMYWYQQKSSQAPKLLFHYYDKDFNNEADTPDNFQSRRPNTSFCFLDIRSPGLGDTAMYLCATSRVARGQETQYFGPGTRLLVL.